The following is a TCR beta chain sequence with its context. Its antigen is not known. The data were taken from a study of blood T cells in healthy people across ages. The draw of peripheral blood yielded ten milliliters from each donor. A second PCR, run for roughly 7 to 11 cycles, used a sample-barcoded 5' primer plus a J-beta primer mix. With 12 random nucleotides, a template-switch adaptor tagged each individual cDNA molecule. MiXCR was run by TCRdb on the 5' RACE reads, yielding one entry per CDR3 protein. Of roughly 2 million distinct CDR3 sequences in the sample, 40% to 55% are singletons; the top ten hold over 2%. The CDR3 runs to 15 residues. The germline V gene has CDR1 MNHEY and CDR2 SVGAGI. Trimming at V came to 6 bases and at J to 2 bases, leaving 8 bases not matched to a gene. Study outcomes and limitations: Higher diversity and more naive CD4+ cells were features of long-lived donors, compared to aged donors. Researchers judged that diversity estimates from one million T cells fell short of true values.

The chain joins TRBV6-5 to TRBJ2-5; 8 nucleotides line up with TRBD1. The TCR comes from a middle-aged woman in good health. The sequenced sample consisted of blood. This CDR3 is CASRGDRWGQETQYF. The CDR3 region has the DNA TGTGCCAGCAGGGGGGACAGGTGGGGACAAGAGACCCAGTACTTC.